These T cell receptor beta chains were read from a single sample in a study of PD-L1 blockade in urothelial cancer. The assay was immunoSEQ multiplex PCR, and TCRdb's table has in-frame clones only and misses some. The sample has about 100,000 clones; about 91% are singletons. This sample comprised PBMCs, obtained around atezolizumab (anti-PD-L1) treatment. The receptors were gathered from an elderly woman with urothelial cancer. Each CDR3 is given with its conserved first and last residue. The D gene is left open where the match is weak. Rows may omit the clone size; those that give it use once, few, many or a size class.

TRBD1 - TRBJ1-5 TRBV6-6 CASSEQGLGNQPQHF TGTGCCAGCAGCGAACAGGGGCTGGGCAATCAGCCCCAGCATTTT
- - TRBJ2-7 TRBV15 CATSLRGLNYEQYF TGTGCCACCAGCCTCCGGGGACTTAACTACGAGCAGTACTTC
TRBD1 - TRBJ1-2 TRBV28 CASTPPPGQGSYTF TGTGCCAGCACCCCCCCTCCGGGACAGGGAAGCTACACCTTC
- once TRBJ2-7 TRBV5-4 CASSLREGSYEQYF TGTGCCAGCAGCTTGCGGGAAGGGTCCTACGAGCAGTACTTC
TRBD1 - TRBJ2-7 TRBV15 CATSRDQGAPYEQYF TGTGCCACCAGCAGGGATCAGGGGGCCCCCTACGAGCAGTACTTC
TRBD1 once TRBJ2-7 TRBV20-1 CSAGDRGEQYF TGCAGTGCTGGGGACAGGGGTGAGCAGTACTTC
- - TRBJ2-5 TRBV5-1 CASSLRTGQNQETQYF TGCGCCAGCAGCTTAAGAACTGGACAGAACCAAGAGACCCAGTACTTC
TRBD2 - TRBJ2-1 TRBV9 CASSSTSALGNEQFF TGTGCCAGCAGCTCCACTAGCGCTTTAGGGAATGAGCAGTTCTTC
TRBD1 - TRBJ1-2 TRBV10-3 CAISGTGVGGGYTF TGTGCCATTAGTGGGACAGGCGTAGGGGGAGGCTACACCTTC
- - TRBJ1-4 TRBV27 CASRPSLVLNEKLFF TGTGCCAGCAGACCAAGCTTGGTCCTTAATGAAAAACTGTTTTTT
TRBD1 - TRBJ1-2 TRBV30 CAWSALQGVGYTF TGTGCCTGGAGTGCCCTGCAGGGGGTTGGCTACACCTTC
- - TRBJ1-1 TRBV7-6 CASSLNSAAKNTEAFF TGTGCCAGCAGCTTAAACTCAGCGGCGAAGAACACTGAAGCTTTCTTT
TRBD1 - TRBJ1-5 TRBV9 CASSEGTGAVQPQHF TGTGCCAGCAGCGAAGGGACAGGGGCGGTTCAGCCCCAGCATTTT
TRBD1 once TRBJ1-5 TRBV2 CASSEGQTNQPQHF TGTGCCAGCAGTGAGGGACAGACGAATCAGCCCCAGCATTTT
TRBD1 - TRBJ2-2 TRBV29-1 CSVKGGQGIGTGELFF TGCAGCGTTAAAGGGGGACAGGGGATCGGCACCGGGGAGCTGTTTTTT
- - TRBJ1-2 TRBV6-1 CASSVSGSGYTF TGTGCCAGCAGTGTATCAGGGTCTGGCTACACCTTC
TRBD1 - TRBJ1-3 TRBV28 CASRDRSGNTIYF TGTGCCAGCAGGGACAGGTCCGGAAACACCATATATTTT
- - TRBJ2-7 TRBV28 CASSLPGTPWEQYF TGTGCCAGCAGTTTGCCCGGGACACCTTGGGAGCAGTACTTC
- - TRBJ2-7 TRBV29-1 CSVGTSTYEQYF TGCAGCGTCGGGACAAGTACCTACGAGCAGTACTTC
TRBD2 - TRBJ2-1 TRBV4-2 CASSPSLAGPDNEQFF TGTGCCAGCAGCCCTTCACTAGCGGGCCCCGACAATGAGCAGTTCTTC
- - TRBJ2-7 TRBV11-2 CASSFGFTSYEQYF TGTGCCAGCAGCTTTGGCTTTACCTCCTACGAGCAGTACTTC
- - TRBJ2-6 TRBV30 CAWSGQAGANVLTF TGTGCCTGGAGTGGACAGGCTGGGGCCAACGTCCTGACTTTC
TRBD1 - TRBJ1-2 TRBV4-2 CASSQPGQEYGYTF TGTGCCAGCAGCCAGCCGGGACAGGAGTATGGCTACACCTTC
TRBD1 - TRBJ1-2 TRBV7-2 CASSSGQGVGYTF TGTGCCAGCAGCTCGGGACAGGGGGTTGGCTACACCTTC
TRBD2 - TRBJ2-1 TRBV28 CASGLAGKHHNEQFF TGTGCCAGTGGACTAGCGGGAAAGCACCACAATGAGCAGTTCTTC
TRBD2 - TRBJ2-7 TRBV6-1 CASNRDYNLYEQYF TGTGCCAGCAATAGGGACTACAACCTATACGAGCAGTACTTC
TRBD1 - TRBJ1-1 TRBV9 CASSVVPQTGGTEAFF TGTGCCAGCAGCGTAGTCCCTCAGACAGGGGGCACTGAAGCTTTCTTT
TRBD1 - TRBJ1-5 TRBV19 CASSAVTGLGTLNQPQHF TGTGCCAGTAGTGCCGTGACAGGGTTGGGGACCTTAAATCAGCCCCAGCATTTT
TRBD1 - TRBJ2-5 TRBV2 CASGDSRQETQYF TGTGCCAGCGGGGACAGCCGTCAAGAGACCCAGTACTTC
TRBD2 - TRBJ2-1 TRBV5-4 CASSLAGTSVHNEQFF TGTGCCAGCAGCTTGGCTGGGACTAGCGTTCACAATGAGCAGTTCTTC
- - TRBJ1-5 TRBV27 CASTSTVGGRAGNQPQHF TGTGCCAGCACCTCAACAGTAGGGGGACGAGCGGGAAATCAGCCCCAGCATTTT
TRBD1 - TRBJ2-1 TRBV2 CASSERQGGNEQFF TGTGCCAGCAGTGAAAGACAGGGTGGCAATGAGCAGTTCTTC